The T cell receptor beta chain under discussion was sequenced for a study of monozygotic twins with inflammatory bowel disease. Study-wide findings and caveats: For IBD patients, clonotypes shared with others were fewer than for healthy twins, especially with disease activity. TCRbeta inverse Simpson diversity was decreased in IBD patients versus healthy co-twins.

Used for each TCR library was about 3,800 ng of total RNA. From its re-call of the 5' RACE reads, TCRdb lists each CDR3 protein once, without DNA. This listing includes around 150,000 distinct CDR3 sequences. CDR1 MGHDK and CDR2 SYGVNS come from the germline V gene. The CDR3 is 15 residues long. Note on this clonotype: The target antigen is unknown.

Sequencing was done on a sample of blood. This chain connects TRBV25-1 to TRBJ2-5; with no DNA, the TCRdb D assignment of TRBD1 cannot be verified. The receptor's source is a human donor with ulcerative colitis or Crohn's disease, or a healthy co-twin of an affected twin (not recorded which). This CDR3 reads CASSSRGQPGETQYF.